The rows below give T cell receptor beta chains drawn from one sample of a study of blood T cell repertoires in COVID-19. The table came from immunoSEQ multiplex PCR; TCRdb's copy has only in-frame clones and leaves some out. Of roughly 100,000 clones listed, about 80% are singletons. The material sequenced was peripheral blood. All receptors come from a human donor in a cohort sampled during active COVID-19. CDR3s include the opening cysteine and the closing phenylalanine or tryptophan. Fields, in order: D gene, clone size, V gene, J gene, CDR3 protein, CDR3 DNA. The D gene is left open where the match is weak. Expanded clones are given a class, and other clones once, few, many or no size at all.

D gene: NA; clone size: NA; V gene: TRBV7-6; J gene: TRBJ2-5; CDR3 protein: CASTPRGRQETQYF; CDR3 DNA: TGTGCCAGCACCCCTCGGGGTAGACAAGAGACCCAGTACTTC
D gene: TRBD1; clone size: NA; V gene: TRBV6-5; J gene: TRBJ1-2; CDR3 protein: CASREDRGQGYTF; CDR3 DNA: TGTGCCAGCAGGGAGGACAGGGGGCAGGGCTACACCTTC
D gene: TRBD2; clone size: NA; V gene: TRBV5-1; J gene: TRBJ2-2; CDR3 protein: CASSLALAGVNTGELFF; CDR3 DNA: TGCGCCAGCAGCTTGGCGCTAGCGGGGGTGAACACCGGGGAGCTGTTTTTT
D gene: NA; clone size: NA; V gene: TRBV5-1; J gene: TRBJ2-7; CDR3 protein: CASSRNMESYEQYF; CDR3 DNA: TGCGCCAGCAGCCGAAACATGGAGTCCTACGAGCAGTACTTC
D gene: TRBD1; clone size: NA; V gene: TRBV29-1; J gene: TRBJ2-2; CDR3 protein: CSVSNRGHTGELFF; CDR3 DNA: TGCAGCGTTTCAAACAGGGGTCACACCGGGGAGCTGTTTTTT
D gene: NA; clone size: NA; V gene: TRBV5-8; J gene: TRBJ1-1; CDR3 protein: CASSLFGTEAFF; CDR3 DNA: TGTGCCAGCAGCTTGTTCGGGACTGAAGCTTTCTTT
D gene: TRBD1; clone size: NA; V gene: TRBV3-1/TRBV3-2; J gene: TRBJ1-5; CDR3 protein: CASSRTGRDQPQHF; CDR3 DNA: TGTGCCAGCAGCAGGACAGGGCGGGATCAGCCCCAGCATTTT
D gene: NA; clone size: NA; V gene: TRBV21-1; J gene: TRBJ1-6; CDR3 protein: CASSTWTGGGSPLHF; CDR3 DNA: TGTGCCAGCAGCACATGGACAGGGGGCGGATCACCCCTCCACTTT
D gene: NA; clone size: NA; V gene: TRBV19; J gene: TRBJ1-1; CDR3 protein: CASRGAGGWGTEAFF; CDR3 DNA: TGTGCCAGTAGAGGGGCTGGGGGCTGGGGCACTGAAGCTTTCTTT
D gene: NA; clone size: NA; V gene: TRBV3-1/TRBV3-2; J gene: TRBJ1-1; CDR3 protein: CASSQGPEPNTEAFF; CDR3 DNA: TGTGCCAGCAGCCAAGGCCCGGAGCCTAACACTGAAGCTTTCTTT
D gene: NA; clone size: few; V gene: TRBV5-1; J gene: TRBJ1-2; CDR3 protein: CASSSGDTLYGYTF; CDR3 DNA: TGCGCCAGCAGCTCCGGGGACACGCTCTATGGCTACACCTTC
D gene: TRBD1; clone size: NA; V gene: TRBV7-8; J gene: TRBJ1-1; CDR3 protein: CASSSIGTGDTEAFF; CDR3 DNA: TGTGCCAGCAGTTCCATCGGGACAGGGGACACTGAAGCTTTCTTT
D gene: NA; clone size: NA; V gene: TRBV5-4; J gene: TRBJ2-2; CDR3 protein: CASSQAGGWNSGELFF; CDR3 DNA: TGTGCCAGCAGCCAAGCAGGGGGGTGGAACAGCGGGGAGCTGTTTTTT
D gene: TRBD1; clone size: NA; V gene: TRBV29-1; J gene: TRBJ1-2; CDR3 protein: CSVEEGTGSGGYTF; CDR3 DNA: TGCAGCGTTGAAGAAGGGACAGGGTCTGGCGGCTACACCTTC
D gene: TRBD2; clone size: NA; V gene: TRBV5-1; J gene: TRBJ2-3; CDR3 protein: CASSLAYSGGEEDTQYF; CDR3 DNA: TGCGCCAGCAGCTTGGCCTACAGCGGGGGGGAGGAAGATACGCAGTATTTT
D gene: NA; clone size: NA; V gene: TRBV2; J gene: TRBJ1-1; CDR3 protein: CASSGRGLTLGAFF; CDR3 DNA: TGTGCCAGCAGTGGCAGGGGCTTAACCTTAGGAGCTTTCTTT